Described below is a single T cell receptor beta chain sequence and its context. 60 Vbeta and 13 Jbeta primers were used in PCR. Clones were read by immunoSEQ multiplex PCR, and TCRdb kept only the in-frame ones, dropping some. The data contain about 100,000 clones, over 80% of them seen just once; the ten biggest clones take up less than 3%. These data come from a study of cytomegalovirus exposure and HLA in healthy donors. This CDR3 region has 14 residues. Germline V lookup: CDR1 SGHDN, CDR2 FVKESK. Germline trimming cut 5 bases from V and 9 bases from J; bases unmatched to any gene: 8. This receptor was obtained from a man aged 30 to 45 in good health and CMV-seropositive. The rearrangement links TRBV14 to TRBJ2-1, with TRBD1 matching over 9 bases. Sequencing input: PBMCs. The CDR3 sequence is CASSGQGLLTEQFF. The CDR3 bases are TGTGCCAGCAGCGGACAGGGGTTACTGACTGAGCAGTTCTTC.